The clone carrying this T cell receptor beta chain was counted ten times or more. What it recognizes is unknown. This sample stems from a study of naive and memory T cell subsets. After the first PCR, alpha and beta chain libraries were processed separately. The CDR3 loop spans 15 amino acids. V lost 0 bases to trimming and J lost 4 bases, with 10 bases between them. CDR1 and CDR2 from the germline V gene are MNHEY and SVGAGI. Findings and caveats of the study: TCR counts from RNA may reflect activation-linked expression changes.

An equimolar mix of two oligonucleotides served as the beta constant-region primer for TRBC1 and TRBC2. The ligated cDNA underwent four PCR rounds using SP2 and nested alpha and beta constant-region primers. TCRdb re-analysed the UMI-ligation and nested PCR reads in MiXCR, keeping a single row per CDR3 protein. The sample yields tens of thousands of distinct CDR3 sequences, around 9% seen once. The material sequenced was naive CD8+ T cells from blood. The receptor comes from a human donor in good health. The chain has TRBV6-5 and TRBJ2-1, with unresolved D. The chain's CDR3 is CASSYSRAAYNEQFF. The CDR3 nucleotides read TGTGCCAGCAGTTACTCTAGGGCAGCTTACAATGAGCAGTTCTTC.